A selection of T cell receptor beta chains follows, all from one sample in a study of T cell changes during pregnancy in multiple sclerosis. Sequencing was performed with immunoSEQ multiplex PCR; in TCRdb, only in-frame clones are kept and a portion is missing. Of roughly 30,000 clones listed, more than 75% are singletons. Sequences were derived from CD8+ T cells from peripheral blood mononuclear cells, sampled after pregnancy. The receptors were gathered from a female donor with multiple sclerosis, enrolled in a pregnancy study. The CDR3 runs from the conserved cysteine through the conserved F or W. A D gene is named only where the DNA matches it firmly. The size of a clone is reported for some rows only, either as once, few or many, or as a class for expanded clones.

j_call | d_call | clone_size | v_call | cdr3_aa | cdr3_nt
TRBJ1-6 | - | - | TRBV19 | CASQQGRVSPLHF | TGTGCCAGCCAACAAGGGAGGGTTTCACCCCTCCACTTT
TRBJ1-1 | - | - | TRBV30 | CAWSVLRNTEAFF | TGTGCCTGGAGTGTACTTAGGAACACTGAAGCTTTCTTT
TRBJ1-5 | - | - | TRBV2 | CASREFPTYSDQPQHF | TGTGCCAGCAGGGAGTTCCCCACCTACTCCGATCAGCCCCAGCATTTT
TRBJ2-3 | - | once | TRBV7-9 | CALEGGEDTDTQYF | TGTGCCCTTGAGGGGGGGGAAGACACAGATACGCAGTATTTT
TRBJ2-1 | - | - | TRBV12-5 | CASGLVPVRGYNEQFF | TGTGCTAGTGGTTTGGTACCGGTTCGGGGCTACAATGAGCAGTTCTTC
TRBJ2-4 | TRBD2 | once | TRBV4-3 | CASSPAGDGNIQYF | TGCGCCAGCAGTCCAGCGGGGGACGGGAACATTCAGTACTTC
TRBJ2-4 | - | once | TRBV11-2 | CASSAKAGKNIQYF | TGTGCCAGCAGCGCCAAAGCCGGGAAAAACATTCAGTACTTC
TRBJ2-7 | - | - | TRBV7-9 | CASSSQTGNYEQYF | TGTGCCAGCAGCTCCCAGACGGGAAACTACGAGCAGTACTTC
TRBJ1-1 | - | - | TRBV4-1 | CASSQDRLTEAFF | TGCGCCAGCAGCCAAGATAGGTTGACAGAAGCTTTCTTT
TRBJ1-6 | TRBD1 | - | TRBV5-4 | CASSRGTGVSPLHF | TGTGCCAGCAGCCGCGGGACAGGGGTCTCACCCCTCCACTTT
TRBJ2-3 | TRBD1 | - | TRBV28 | CASRSGTGVTQYF | TGTGCCAGCAGGTCCGGGACAGGGGTTACGCAGTATTTT
TRBJ2-2 | TRBD2 | - | TRBV5-1 | CASSLRASGIGELFF | TGCGCCAGCAGCTTGAGAGCTAGCGGAATCGGGGAGCTGTTTTTT
TRBJ1-1 | - | once | TRBV7-2 | CASSLGGLPEAFF | TGTGCCAGCAGCTTAGGAGGGTTGCCTGAAGCTTTCTTT
TRBJ2-2 | TRBD1 | - | TRBV6-5 | CASSFRGTGELFF | TGTGCCAGCAGTTTCAGGGGGACCGGGGAGCTGTTTTTT
TRBJ2-3 | TRBD2 | - | TRBV2 | CASSDKASGGSDTQYF | TGTGCCAGCAGTGATAAGGCTAGCGGGGGATCGGATACGCAGTATTTT
TRBJ2-7 | - | - | TRBV6-1 | CASSEALRGSASYEQYF | TGTGCCAGCAGTGAAGCGCTTAGAGGCTCAGCTTCCTACGAGCAGTACTTC
TRBJ2-7 | - | - | TRBV10-3 | CAISESEGIKSEQYF | TGTGCCATCAGTGAGTCGGAGGGGATAAAGAGCGAGCAGTACTTC
TRBJ1-2 | - | - | TRBV5-6 | CASSLERIYGYTF | TGTGCCAGCAGCTTAGAGCGGATCTATGGCTACACCTTC
TRBJ1-2 | - | - | TRBV9 | CASGEGWNYGYTF | TGTGCCAGTGGGGAGGGATGGAACTATGGCTACACCTTC
TRBJ2-3 | TRBD1 | - | TRBV15 | CATSTIFGRDSGTDTQYF | TGTGCCACCAGCACCATCTTCGGTCGGGACAGTGGCACAGATACGCAGTATTTT
TRBJ2-5 | TRBD2 | once | TRBV9 | CASSSVERGGEETQYF | TGTGCCAGCAGCTCCGTGGAGCGGGGGGGAGAAGAGACCCAGTACTTC
TRBJ2-3 | - | - | TRBV10-2 | CASKWERATDTQYF | TGCGCCAGCAAGTGGGAGCGGGCCACAGATACGCAGTATTTT
TRBJ1-5 | - | few | TRBV6-1 | CASSEEGRGGQPQHF | TGTGCCAGCAGTGAAGAGGGCAGGGGAGGGCAGCCCCAGCATTTT
TRBJ2-1 | TRBD2 | - | TRBV6-5 | CASSYREGSNEQFF | TGTGCCAGCAGTTATCGGGAGGGATCCAATGAGCAGTTCTTC
TRBJ1-5 | TRBD1 | few | TRBV6-6 | CASSPETGAVRPQHF | TGTGCCAGCAGTCCCGAGACAGGGGCAGTTCGGCCCCAGCATTTT
TRBJ2-3 | TRBD2 | once | TRBV30 | CAESRGAGRDTQYF | TGTGCCGAGAGTAGGGGAGCGGGGCGGGATACGCAGTATTTT
TRBJ2-7 | - | - | TRBV7-8 | CASSLAKGEGSYEQYF | TGTGCCAGCAGCTTAGCGAAGGGCGAGGGATCCTACGAGCAGTACTTC
TRBJ1-5 | - | - | TRBV27 | CASTTALDQPQHF | TGTGCCAGCACGACAGCCCTTGATCAGCCCCAGCATTTT
TRBJ1-6 | - | - | TRBV27 | CASSPLRGYNSPLHF | TGTGCCAGCAGCCCCCTCAGGGGATATAATTCACCCCTCCACTTT
TRBJ2-5 | TRBD1 | - | TRBV7-9 | CASSSAPGQKETQYF | TGTGCCAGCAGCTCGGCGCCGGGACAGAAAGAGACCCAGTACTTC
TRBJ2-7 | - | - | TRBV4-1 | CASSQDPPGSGYEQYF | TGCGCCAGCAGCCAAGATCCCCCCGGTTCGGGATACGAGCAGTACTTC
TRBJ2-7 | - | - | TRBV6-1 | CASSEEQGNSYEQYF | TGTGCCAGCAGTGAAGAACAGGGAAACTCCTACGAGCAGTACTTC